Listed below are T cell receptor beta chains from one sample, sequenced in a study of blood T cell repertoires in COVID-19. Here immunoSEQ multiplex PCR was the method, and the copy in TCRdb shows in-frame clones only, minus some. The profile shows about 320,000 clones, about nine tenths of them singletons. Material for sequencing was PBMCs or T cells enriched from blood (not recorded which). The receptor set was obtained from a man in his fifties or sixties who had recovered from COVID-19. The CDR3 runs from the conserved cysteine through the conserved F or W. D genes are given only for firm matches. The listing skips clone size in some rows; elsewhere it reads once, few, many or a size class.

V gene	D gene	J gene	clone size	CDR3 DNA	CDR3 protein
TRBV15	-	TRBJ2-7	-	TGTGCCACCAGCAGAGTCGGAGGGCAGCCCTCCTACGAGCAGTACTTC	CATSRVGGQPSYEQYF
TRBV7-3	-	TRBJ2-1	-	TGTGCCAGCAGCTCCCGGAGGGTTAGCGAGAGGAATGAGCAGTTCTTC	CASSSRRVSERNEQFF
TRBV29-1	TRBD1	TRBJ2-1	-	TGCAGCGTTGCTAAGGGACAGGGGCCGGGCAATGAGCAGTTCTTC	CSVAKGQGPGNEQFF
TRBV4-1	TRBD1	TRBJ1-1	-	TGCGCCAGCAGCCAAGATCCTCAGGGGGCGAAGGCTTTCTTT	CASSQDPQGAKAFF
TRBV12-3/TRBV12-4	-	TRBJ2-7	-	TGTGCCAGCAGTCAAACAGGCGGCGAGCAGTACTTC	CASSQTGGEQYF
TRBV6-5	-	TRBJ2-1	-	TGTGCCAGCAGTTCCCAGCGAGTGTCCTACAATGAGCAGTTCTTC	CASSSQRVSYNEQFF
TRBV20-1	TRBD1	TRBJ2-7	-	TGCAGTGCTAGTGCGGGACAGGGGACCCGCGAGCAGTACTTC	CSASAGQGTREQYF
TRBV24-1	TRBD1	TRBJ2-3	-	TGTGCCACCAGTGAGCGGACAGGGAGCACAGATACGCAGTATTTT	CATSERTGSTDTQYF
TRBV19	-	TRBJ2-7	-	TGTGCCAGTAGTATCGGACAGTTAGGAACCTACGAGCAGTACTTC	CASSIGQLGTYEQYF
TRBV10-3	-	TRBJ1-2	-	TGTGCCATCAGTGTATCAGGGCTGGACGGCTACACCTTC	CAISVSGLDGYTF
TRBV29-1	TRBD2	TRBJ2-1	-	TGCAGCGGGCTGCGAGGGACTAGCGTTTACAATGAGCAGTTCTTC	CSGLRGTSVYNEQFF
TRBV14	-	TRBJ2-1	few	TGTGCCAGCAGCCACCTAGCGCAATACAATGAGCAGTTCTTC	CASSHLAQYNEQFF
TRBV12-3/TRBV12-4	TRBD1	TRBJ2-1	-	TGTGCCAGCCGCCTACAGGGGGCGAATGAGCAGTTCTTC	CASRLQGANEQFF
TRBV9	TRBD2	TRBJ2-2	-	TGTGCCAGCAGCCTAACGCGGGGGGAGACCGGGGAGCTGTTTTTT	CASSLTRGETGELFF
TRBV7-3	TRBD2	TRBJ2-3	-	TGTGCCAGCAGCATCGGACTAGCTAGCACAGATACGCAGTATTTT	CASSIGLASTDTQYF
TRBV19	TRBD1	TRBJ2-1	-	TGTGCCAGTAGTATAGGCTGGACAGGACGCAATGAGCAGTTCTTC	CASSIGWTGRNEQFF
TRBV3-1/TRBV3-2	-	TRBJ1-1	-	TGTGCCAGCAGCCCCCGACAGAACACTGAAGCTTTCTTT	CASSPRQNTEAFF
TRBV28	TRBD1	TRBJ1-3	-	TGTGCCAGCAGTTTTAATACAGGGGTCGCTGGAAACACCATATATTTT	CASSFNTGVAGNTIYF
TRBV2	-	TRBJ2-2	-	TGTGCCAACCGACTAGTTACTGCCGGGGAGCTGTTTTTT	CANRLVTAGELFF
TRBV5-1	-	TRBJ2-5	-	TGCGCCAGCAGCTTGAGGATAGCGCTCCAAGAGACCCAGTACTTC	CASSLRIALQETQYF
TRBV5-1	-	TRBJ1-4	-	TGCGCCAGCAGCGCCCCCGGAGGGCCGGGAAAACTGTTTTTT	CASSAPGGPGKLFF
TRBV5-1	-	TRBJ1-5	-	TGCGCCAGCAGCTTTAACGGTAATCAGCCCCAGCATTTT	CASSFNGNQPQHF
TRBV21-1	-	TRBJ1-5	-	TGTGCCAGCAGCCCCCCAGGGGGCAGATGGGATAGCAATCAGCCCCAGCATTTT	CASSPPGGRWDSNQPQHF
TRBV24-1	-	TRBJ2-6	-	TGTGCCACCAGTGATCCCCTACCTGGGGCCAACGTCCTGACTTTC	CATSDPLPGANVLTF
TRBV5-1	TRBD1	TRBJ1-2	-	TGCGCCAGCAGCTTGGGGACAGGGGGCGGAGACTATGGCTACACCTTC	CASSLGTGGGDYGYTF
TRBV18	TRBD2	TRBJ2-5	-	TGTGCCAGCTCATTTGGGACTAGCGGAGAGGAGACCCAGTACTTC	CASSFGTSGEETQYF
TRBV5-4	-	TRBJ1-4	-	TGTGCCAGCAGCTTCGGGGGGGGAACTAATGAAAAACTGTTTTTT	CASSFGGGTNEKLFF
TRBV7-3	-	TRBJ2-1	-	TGTGCCAGCAGCCAGGTAGGCGGCAGGGATGAGCAGTTCTTC	CASSQVGGRDEQFF
TRBV18	-	TRBJ1-6	-	TGTGCCAGCTCACCAGGGACAACCGAGGATTCACCCCTCCACTTT	CASSPGTTEDSPLHF
TRBV7-9	TRBD1	TRBJ1-4	-	TGTGCCAGCAGCATCGGACAGGCAACTAATGAAAAACTGTTTTTT	CASSIGQATNEKLFF
TRBV10-3	-	TRBJ1-6	-	TGTGCCATCAGGGACACCCATAATTCACCCCTCCACTTT	CAIRDTHNSPLHF
TRBV7-2	-	TRBJ2-3	-	TGTGCCACTGGAGCGGTCCTAAGCACAGATACGCAGTATTTT	CATGAVLSTDTQYF
TRBV5-1	-	TRBJ1-4	-	TGCGCCAGCAGCTCGACCCAGGGTGGTGAAAAACTGTTTTTT	CASSSTQGGEKLFF
TRBV18	-	TRBJ2-5	-	TGTGCCAGCTCACCTATTGGAGGACAGCGAGAGACCCAGTACTTC	CASSPIGGQRETQYF
TRBV5-1	TRBD2	TRBJ2-3	-	TGCGCCAGCAGCTTGGGTGAGACTAGCGGGAGGGCCCTGAGCACAGATACGCAGTATTTT	CASSLGETSGRALSTDTQYF
TRBV9	TRBD1	TRBJ2-2	-	TGTGCCAGCAGCGATAACAGGGGCGATGGGCTCCCGAACACCGGGGAGCTGTTTTTT	CASSDNRGDGLPNTGELFF
TRBV5-1	TRBD2	TRBJ2-7	-	TGCGCCAGCAGCTTGCAGGGACTAGAAAAGTACGAGCAGTACTTC	CASSLQGLEKYEQYF
TRBV10-2	-	TRBJ1-1	-	TGCGCCAGCAGTGAGTGGGTGCGGGCTGAAGCTTTCTTT	CASSEWVRAEAFF
TRBV5-1	TRBD2	TRBJ2-2	-	TGCGCCAGTTCAACCCTACCCAGCGGGACGAACACCGGGGAGCTGTTTTTT	CASSTLPSGTNTGELFF
TRBV6-5	-	TRBJ1-1	-	TGTGCCAGCAGGCAGGGGATGAACACTGAAGCTTTCTTT	CASRQGMNTEAFF
TRBV18	-	TRBJ2-3	-	TGTGCCAGCTCACCGGCAAATTCTTACACAGATACGCAGTATTTT	CASSPANSYTDTQYF
TRBV7-3	TRBD1	TRBJ2-1	-	TGTGCCAGCAGCTCAACAGTGGGGACAGGGGGTCGCGATGAGCAGTTCTTC	CASSSTVGTGGRDEQFF
TRBV4-2	-	TRBJ1-5	-	TGTGCCAGCAGCCCGCAGACAACCGGCAATCAGCCCCAGCATTTT	CASSPQTTGNQPQHF
TRBV6-1	-	TRBJ2-1	once	TGTGCCAGCAGTGAAGGACAGGTCGCTCGGGTCTTC	CASSEGQVARVF
TRBV5-1	-	TRBJ1-1	-	TGCGCCAGCAGCTTGGTTCAGGGGAGTGGAGCCACTGAAGCTTTCTTT	CASSLVQGSGATEAFF
TRBV29-1	TRBD1	TRBJ1-1	-	TGCAGCGTGGACAGGGGCGCGAACACTGAAGCTTTCTTT	CSVDRGANTEAFF
TRBV10-3	-	TRBJ2-7	-	TGTGCCATCGCGGCGCAGCCCTACGAGCAGTACTTC	CAIAAQPYEQYF